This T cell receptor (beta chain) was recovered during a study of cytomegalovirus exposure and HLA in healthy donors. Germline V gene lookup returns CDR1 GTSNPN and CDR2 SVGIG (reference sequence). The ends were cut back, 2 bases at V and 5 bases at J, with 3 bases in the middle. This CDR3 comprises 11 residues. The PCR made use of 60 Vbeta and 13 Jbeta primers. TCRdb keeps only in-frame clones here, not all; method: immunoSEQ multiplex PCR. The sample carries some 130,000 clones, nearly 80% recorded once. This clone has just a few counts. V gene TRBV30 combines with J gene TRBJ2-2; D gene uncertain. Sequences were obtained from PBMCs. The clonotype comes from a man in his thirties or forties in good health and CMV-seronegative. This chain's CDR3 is CAWSPTGELFF. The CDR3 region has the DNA TGTGCCTGGAGTCCAACCGGGGAGCTGTTTTTT. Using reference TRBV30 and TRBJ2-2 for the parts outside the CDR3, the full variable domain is SQTIHQWPATLVQPVGSPLSLECTVEGTSNPNLYWYRQAAGRGLQLLFYSVGIGQISSEVPQNLSASRPQDRQFILSSKKLLLSDSGFYLCAWSPTGELFFGEGSRLTVL.